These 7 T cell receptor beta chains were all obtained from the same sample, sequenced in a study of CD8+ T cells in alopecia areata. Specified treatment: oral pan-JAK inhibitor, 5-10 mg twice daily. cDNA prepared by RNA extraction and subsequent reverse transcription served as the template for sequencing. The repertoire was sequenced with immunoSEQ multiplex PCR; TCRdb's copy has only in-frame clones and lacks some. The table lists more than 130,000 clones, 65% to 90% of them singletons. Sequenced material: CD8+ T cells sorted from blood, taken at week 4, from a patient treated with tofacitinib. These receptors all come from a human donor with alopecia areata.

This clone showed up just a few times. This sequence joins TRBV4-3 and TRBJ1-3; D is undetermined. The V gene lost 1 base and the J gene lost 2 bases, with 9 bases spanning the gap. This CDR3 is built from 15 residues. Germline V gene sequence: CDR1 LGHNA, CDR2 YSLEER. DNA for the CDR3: TGCGCCAGCAGCCAAGGGTGGGATGCTGGAAACACCATATATTTT. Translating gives CASSQGWDAGNTIYF.

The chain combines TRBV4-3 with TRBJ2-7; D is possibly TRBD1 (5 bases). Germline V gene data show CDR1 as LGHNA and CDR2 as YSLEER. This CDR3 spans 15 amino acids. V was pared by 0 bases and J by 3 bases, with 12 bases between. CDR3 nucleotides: TGCGCCAGCAGCCAAGATCGAACAGGTTACTACGAGCAGTACTTC. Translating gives CASSQDRTGYYEQYF.

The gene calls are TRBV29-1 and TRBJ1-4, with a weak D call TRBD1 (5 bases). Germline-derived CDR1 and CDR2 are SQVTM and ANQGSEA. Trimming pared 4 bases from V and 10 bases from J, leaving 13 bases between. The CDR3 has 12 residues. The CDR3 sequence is CSVVGGDGKLFF. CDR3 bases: TGCAGCGTTGTGGGGGGGGATGGAAAACTGTTTTTT.

CDR3 in DNA: TGTGCCAGCAGCTTACCGCGTGGAGGGGCTAGCGCCGGGGAGCTGTTTTTT. Translation gives CASSLPRGGASAGELFF. This chain uses TRBV11-1 with TRBJ2-2; possible D gene TRBD2, 6 bases. Trimming left V 2 bases short and J 6 bases short, with 19 bases between. CDR1 and CDR2 (germline): SGHAT, FQDESV (reference sequence). CDR3 length: 17 residues.

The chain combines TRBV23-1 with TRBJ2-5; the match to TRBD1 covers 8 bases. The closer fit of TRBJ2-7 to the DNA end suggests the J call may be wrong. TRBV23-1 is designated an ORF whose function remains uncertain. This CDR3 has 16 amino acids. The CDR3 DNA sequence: TGCGCCAGACCGACTCCCAGGACAGGGAGTCGGTACGAGCAGTACTTC. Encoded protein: CARPTPRTGSRYEQYF.

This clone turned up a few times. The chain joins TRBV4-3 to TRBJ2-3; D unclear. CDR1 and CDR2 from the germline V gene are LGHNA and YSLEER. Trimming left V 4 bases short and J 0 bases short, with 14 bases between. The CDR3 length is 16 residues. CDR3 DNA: TGCGCCAGCAGCCTTGGTACACCAACTAGCACAGATACGCAGTATTTT. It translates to CASSLGTPTSTDTQYF.

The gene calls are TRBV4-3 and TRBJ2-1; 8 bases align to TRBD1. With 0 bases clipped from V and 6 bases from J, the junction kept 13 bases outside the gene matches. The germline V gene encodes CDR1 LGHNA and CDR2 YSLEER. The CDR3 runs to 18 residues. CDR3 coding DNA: TGCGCCAGCAGCCAAGATCCACCCGGGACAGGTTACGGCAATGAGCAGTTCTTC. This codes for CASSQDPPGTGYGNEQFF.